These 23 T cell receptor beta chains came from one sample sequenced in a study of T cells in Graves' hyperthyroidism and ophthalmopathy. TCR beta CDR3 region amplification was performed from RNA transcripts. HTBI primers were the set used in a first-round RT-PCR of the TCR CDR3. TCRdb reprocessed the multiplex PCR reads via MiXCR and lists one record per CDR3 protein. Of 370,000 or so distinct CDR3 sequences listed, around 14% are singletons. Sequenced: blood. The receptor set was obtained from a woman aged 18-35 years with Graves' hyperthyroidism that later progressed to Graves' ophthalmopathy.

This clonotype was counted many times. The V gene is TRBV6-1, the J gene TRBJ2-1; 13 nucleotides match TRBD2. The V gene's germline CDR1 is MNHNS and CDR2 SASEGT. V was pared by 6 bases and J by 7 bases, with 21 bases of the junction left unmatched. The CDR3 consists of 20 residues. The CDR3 loop is CASSPTGYAIGLAGVNEQFF. The CDR3 nucleotides are TGTGCCAGCAGCCCCACCGGGTACGCAATAGGACTAGCGGGAGTGAATGAGCAGTTCTTC.

There are a few counts of this clonotype. The J gene is TRBJ2-7, the V gene TRBV4-1; D may be TRBD1 (6 bases). V was shortened by 1 base and J by 2 bases, with 12 bases between the two germline ends. This CDR3 is 15 amino acids long. Germline CDR1 is MGHRA and CDR2 is YSYEKL. The CDR3 is CASSQGTEGTYEQYF. CDR3 nucleotides: TGCGCCAGCAGCCAAGGGACAGAAGGGACCTACGAGCAGTACTTC.

This clonotype was recorded many times. V is TRBV28 and J is TRBJ2-5, with 10 nucleotides matching TRBD1. V shed 5 bases, J shed 4 bases, and the junction held 10 bases outside the gene matches. In germline, CDR1 is MDHEN, CDR2 SYDVKM. This CDR3 comprises 16 residues. CDR3 region: CASSTNRDRGGETQYF. In DNA, the CDR3 is TGTGCCAGCAGTACCAACCGGGACAGGGGCGGAGAGACCCAGTACTTC.

This clonotype was detected a few times. V usage is TRBV27 and J usage is TRBJ2-1, with TRBD2 matching 9 bases. The trim removed 10 bases at V and 3 bases at J, leaving 7 bases unmatched. This CDR3 region has 14 residues. CDR1 and CDR2 (germline): MNHEY, SMNVEV (reference sequence). The CDR3: CATLAGVGYNEQFF. Written as DNA, the CDR3 is TGTGCCACCTTAGCGGGAGTGGGCTACAATGAGCAGTTCTTC.

The chain carries TRBV15 and TRBJ1-4; TRBD1 might be the D (5 bases). V was clipped by 0 bases and J by 11 bases, with 16 bases between them. The CDR3 runs 15 residues. Germline lookup yields CDR1 LNHNV and CDR2 YYDKDF (reference sequence). The CDR3 spells CATSRDLLTANKLFF. The CDR3 DNA reads as TGTGCCACCAGCAGAGATTTATTGACAGCAAATAAACTGTTTTTT. The variable domain in full, completed from reference TRBV15 and TRBJ1-4, reads DAMVIQNPRYQVTQFGKPVTLSCSQTLNHNVMYWYQQKSSQAPKLLFHYYDKDFNNEADTPDNFQSRRPNTSFCFLDIRSPGLGDTAMYLCATSRDLLTANKLFFGSGTQLSVL.

V and J are TRBV20-1 and TRBJ2-7; 9 positions agree with TRBD1. The V gene's germline CDR1 is DFQATT and CDR2 SNEGSKA (reference sequence). Trimming took 3 bases from V and 3 from J; bases not matched to a gene: 6. The CDR3 is 14 residues long. This chain's CDR3 is CSASQRDRDYEQYF. The CDR3 DNA is TGCAGTGCTAGCCAGCGGGACAGGGACTACGAGCAGTACTTC.

This chain connects TRBV15 to TRBJ2-7; 10 bases line up with TRBD2. This CDR3 comprises 16 residues. Germline assignment: CDR1 LNHNV and CDR2 YYDKDF (reference sequence). The V segment lost 1 base and the J segment 0 bases; nucleotides outside the gene matches: 3. CDR3: CATSRGTSGTSYEQYF. The CDR3, as DNA: TGTGCCACCAGCAGAGGGACTAGCGGAACCTCCTACGAGCAGTACTTC.

This clonotype was seen only a few times. The gene calls are TRBV6-1 and TRBJ2-2; no clear D gene. This CDR3 contains 15 residues. Trimming took 6 bases from V and 2 from J, leaving 13 bases between them. Germline V gene data show CDR1 as MNHNS and CDR2 as SASEGT. Here the CDR3 reads CASSPRLTNTGELFF. DNA of the CDR3: TGTGCCAGCAGCCCCCGGCTGACCAACACCGGGGAGCTGTTTTTT.

Ten or more counts support this clonotype. This chain joins TRBV5-6 and TRBJ2-1, with 11 bases aligning to TRBD2. Trimming cost V 5 bases and J 5 bases; bases outside gene matches: 6. Per the germline V gene, CDR1 is SGHDT and CDR2 is YYEEEE. The CDR3 consists of 15 residues. CDR3 sequence: CASRPGTSGHNEQFF. The CDR3 DNA follows: TGTGCCAGCAGACCGGGGACTAGCGGCCACAATGAGCAGTTCTTC.

This clonotype was seen at least ten times. The genes are TRBV12-3 or TRBV12-4 and TRBJ2-5; D gene ambiguous. The CDR3 covers 13 residues. V was trimmed by 3 bases and J by 8 bases, leaving 13 bases between them. The chain's CDR3 is CASSFRTEGTQYF. As DNA, the CDR3 is TGTGCCAGCAGTTTTCGGACGGAAGGAACCCAGTACTTC.

This clonotype was recorded at least ten times. V usage is TRBV28 and J usage is TRBJ2-7; D is uncertain. This CDR3 spans 12 amino acids. V gave up 7 bases and J gave up 0 bases, with 7 bases separating them. Germline V gene data show CDR1 as MDHEN and CDR2 as SYDVKM. Written as DNA, the CDR3 is TGTGCCAGCAAATGGGGCTCCTACGAGCAGTACTTC. This sequence encodes CASKWGSYEQYF.

This clonotype was seen repeatedly, ten times or more. V is TRBV18 and J is TRBJ1-1, with a weak D call TRBD1 (6 bases). The CDR3 has 15 amino acids. Germline V gene lookup returns CDR1 KGHSH and CDR2 LQKENI. V was trimmed by 6 bases and J by 5 bases, leaving 19 bases between them. In DNA, the CDR3 is TGTGCCAGCTCGCCCCGGCAGGGGAGTTGGACTGAAGCTTTCTTT. Translation: CASSPRQGSWTEAFF. Together with reference TRBV18 and TRBJ1-1, the CDR3 gives the full variable domain: NAGVMQNPRHLVRRRGQEARLRCSPMKGHSHVYWYRQLPEEGLKFMVYLQKENIIDESGMPKERFSAEFPKEGPSILRIQQVVRGDSAAYFCASSPRQGSWTEAFFGQGTRLTVV.

This clonotype appeared once. This clone may be a read error of a much larger clone one base away. V and J are TRBV24-1 and TRBJ2-2; D is unclear. The V and J ends lost 3 bases and 3 bases respectively, with 7 bases between them. Germline V lookup: CDR1 KGHDR, CDR2 SFDVKD. This CDR3 has 14 residues. The CDR3 sequence is CATSDLEDTGELFF. Written as DNA, the CDR3 is TGTGCCACCAGTGATCTCGAGGACACCGGGGAGCTGTTTTTT.

At least ten counts were recorded for this clonotype. This chain connects TRBV12-3 or TRBV12-4 to TRBJ2-7; D may be TRBD1 (5 bases). V was trimmed by 5 bases and J by 3 bases, leaving 11 bases between them. The CDR3 runs to 13 residues. The CDR3 DNA is TGTGCCAGCAGTCCCCAGGGCCGCTACGAGCAGTACTTC. It encodes CASSPQGRYEQYF.

This clonotype came up many times. CDR3 loop: CSVGSGSLNTEAFF. The DNA for the CDR3 is TGCAGCGTCGGCTCAGGGTCATTGAACACTGAAGCTTTCTTT. The V gene is TRBV29-1, the J gene TRBJ1-1; perhaps TRBD1 as D (5 bases). The CDR3 sequence is 14 residues long. Germline lookup yields CDR1 SQVTM and CDR2 ANQGSEA. Trimming took off 6 bases at V and 0 bases at J, with 14 bases between the two ends. Together with reference TRBV29-1 and TRBJ1-1, the CDR3 gives the full variable domain: SAVISQKPSRDICQRGTSLTIQCQVDSQVTMMFWYRQQPGQSLTLIATANQGSEATYESGFVIDKFPISRPNLTFSTLTVSNMSPEDSSIYLCSVGSGSLNTEAFFGQGTRLTVV.

This clonotype has ten or more counts. The CDR3 DNA reads as TGTGCCAGCAGTGGGCCAGGGAACATGAACACTGAAGCTTTCTTT. Its protein product is CASSGPGNMNTEAFF. The chain recombines TRBV6-1 with TRBJ1-1; D is perhaps TRBD1 (5 bases). V was shortened by 4 bases and J by 0 bases, with 12 bases between the two germline ends. CDR1 MNHNS and CDR2 SASEGT come from the germline V gene. The CDR3 contains 15 residues.

This clonotype was seen many times. The chain uses TRBV2 and TRBJ1-4, with a tentative D call TRBD1 (5 bases). The CDR3 covers 13 residues. Germline V CDR1 and CDR2: SNHLY, FYNNEI. The V end was cut by 6 bases, the J end by 12 bases, with 17 bases between. CDR3 amino acids: CASRRTGRLELFF. CDR3 nucleotides: TGTGCCAGCAGAAGAACAGGTCGGTTAGAACTGTTTTTT. Looking up the rest from reference TRBV2 and TRBJ1-4 gives the full variable domain: EPEVTQTPSHQVTQMGQEVILRCVPISNHLYFYWYRQILGQKVEFLVSFYNNEISEKSEIFDDQFSVERPDGSNFTLKIRSTKLEDSAMYFCASRRTGRLELFFGSGTQLSVL.

There are many counts of this clonotype. V and J are TRBV5-1 and TRBJ2-2; 7 nucleotides align to TRBD1. The trim removed 4 bases at V and 3 bases at J, leaving 3 bases unmatched. CDR3 length equals 14 residues. CDR1 and CDR2 (germline): SGHRS, YFSETQ. This chain's CDR3 is CASSAGTDTGELFF. The CDR3 nucleotides are TGCGCCAGCAGCGCCGGGACAGACACCGGGGAGCTGTTTTTT.

This clonotype was counted many times. The chain joins TRBV7-2 to TRBJ2-7; TRBD1 aligns across 9 bases. V lost 5 bases to trimming and J lost 4 bases; unmatched junction nucleotides: 9. In germline, CDR1 is SGHTA, CDR2 FQGNSA. The CDR3 length is 15 residues. The CDR3: CASSTRAGTGYEQYF. The CDR3 DNA follows: TGTGCCAGCAGCACCAGAGCCGGGACAGGGTACGAGCAGTACTTC. Full variable domain (outside the CDR3, taken from reference TRBV7-2 and TRBJ2-7): GAGVSQSPSNKVTEKGKDVELRCDPISGHTALYWYRQSLGQGLEFLIYFQGNSAPDKSGLPSDRFSAERTGGSVSTLTIQRTQQEDSAVYLCASSTRAGTGYEQYFGPGTRLTVT.

Ten or more counts support this clonotype. The chain employs TRBV28 and TRBJ1-1; no clear D gene. V shed 6 bases and J shed 6 bases, with 20 bases lying between them. Germline CDR1 and CDR2: MDHEN and SYDVKM. The CDR3 is 15 residues long. CDR3 sequence (DNA): TGTGCCAGCAGCCCAGACAAGGTGTGGGAGGCTGAAGCTTTCTTT. Its protein product is CASSPDKVWEAEAFF.

This clonotype was picked up many times. The J gene is TRBJ1-1, the V gene TRBV30; D is undetermined. Germline V gene sequence: CDR1 GTSNPN, CDR2 SVGIG (reference sequence). V shed 3 bases and J shed 0 bases, with 5 bases lying between them. This CDR3 contains 12 residues. The CDR3 reads CAWRELNTEAFF. CDR3 sequence (DNA): TGTGCCTGGAGGGAATTGAACACTGAAGCTTTCTTT.

This clonotype was recorded many times. The rearrangement uses TRBV6-2 or TRBV6-3 and TRBJ1-2, with 7 bases that match TRBD1. In germline, CDR1 is MNHEY, CDR2 SVGEGT. V was pared by 6 bases and J by 0 bases, with 4 bases of the junction left unmatched. The CDR3 is made up of 14 amino acids. The CDR3 spells CASSFQGANYGYTF. CDR3 in DNA: TGTGCCAGCAGCTTCCAGGGGGCTAACTATGGCTACACCTTC.

This clonotype was seen a handful of times. The chain recombines TRBV15 with TRBJ2-5, with D tentatively TRBD2 (6 bases). V lost 1 base and J lost 5, with 11 bases in between. The CDR3 runs 14 residues. CDR1 is LNHNV and CDR2 is YYDKDF in the germline V gene (reference sequence). The CDR3 loop reads CATSRAGESETQYF. For the CDR3, the DNA is TGTGCCACCAGCAGAGCGGGAGAGTCGGAGACCCAGTACTTC.